This TCR beta chain came from a study of tumor-infiltrating lymphocytes in primary liver carcinoma. Study-wide context: Cases comprised patients with primary liver carcinoma who received surgical resection. The patient population consisted of men and women between 30 and 69 years of age.

Unsorted whole blood yielded blood RNA, and germline DNA was extracted as well. Remarks on this clonotype: Its antigen is undetermined.

A primer matching the constant region was used to make TCR beta cDNA from 450 to 500 ng of total RNA. Construction of TCR beta libraries relied on three successive nested multiplex PCR rounds employing slightly modified ARM-PCR. For 10 cycles apiece, the opening two PCR rounds ran with TRBV1-TRBV30 forward primers and a C-beta reverse primer. TCRdb fed the multiplex PCR reads into MiXCR, producing one record per CDR3 protein. The table lists approximately 300,000 distinct CDR3 sequences, 60% to 80% of them singletons, with 9% in the top ten. Study-level findings and limits: With p = 0.039, the top-250-clone fraction in tumors significantly exceeded that in blood. Compared with tumor region pairs, tumor-adjacent and tumor-blood pairs overlapped less.

Germline trimming cut 3 bases from V and 10 bases from J; bases unmatched to any gene: 14. This CDR3 is 15 amino acids long. Germline V gives CDR1 SQVTM, CDR2 ANQGSEA. The clonotype comes from a man between 40 and 49 years old with primary liver carcinoma and hepatitis B virus infection. What was sequenced was peripheral blood. V gene TRBV29-1 combines with J gene TRBJ2-1; 8 positions match TRBD2. CDR3 residues: CSVEEVDGRAFEQFF. The CDR3 DNA sequence: TGCAGCGTTGAGGAAGTCGACGGGAGGGCCTTCGAGCAGTTCTTC.